This paragraph covers one TCR beta chain sequence. The antigen it binds to is not known. Base qualities were left out, and no much larger clone turns up one base away. The data were obtained in a study of blood T cells in healthy people across ages (dated by TCRdb to the mid-2010s). In the study overall: In model experiments, roughly one uniquely barcoded TCR beta cDNA molecule per two T cells was captured by template switching. Two additional independent replicas of 1 million unique cDNA reads from the same blood draw were analyzed for two donors (one aged 18 to 30 and one aged 80 or older). To track age-related changes in TCR beta repertoire diversity, the study relied on deep sequencing normalized with unique cDNA molecular identifiers. The donors were split into four age groups: young (average around 15 years), middle-aged (more than 35), aged (about 56) and long-lived (over 80). To avoid experimental bias, donors of different ages were randomly spread across the sequencing lanes.

Systemically healthy Caucasian individuals from Russia, 39 in total and aged about 6 to 100 years, were included as donors. About 9.8 milliliters of peripheral blood were drawn from each donor into EDTA-treated Vacutainer tubes. Ficoll-Paque density-gradient centrifugation was used to isolate PBMCs, with at least 6 million per sample. Total RNA was extracted from PBMCs with Trizol reagent, with at least 6 micrograms obtained per sample. The percentages of naive CD45RAhigh/CD27high T cells were determined by flow cytometry on a PBMC aliquot from every donor. Library creation used 5' RACE. TCRdb shows the sequencer as Illumina HiSeq 2500. The second PCR ran for roughly 6 to 11 cycles and used a J-beta primer mix along with a sample-barcoded 5' primer. A template-switch 5' adaptor carrying 12 random nucleotides introduced a unique molecular identifier onto each TCR beta cDNA molecule. Each sample yielded at least 3 million CDR3-containing paired-end reads. The Mint cDNA synthesis kit, primed by a TRBC-specific oligonucleotide, was used to synthesize first-strand cDNA from all RNA. After uracil-DNA glycosylase treatment, a first 18-cycle PCR used universal primers M1SS and BC2_uni_R on all cDNA. The paper's data handling went like this. Normalization of each sample was performed by random selection of 1 million high-quality reads, each carrying a distinct molecular identifier. Instead of being binned into consensus sequences, reads that shared molecular identifiers were thrown out. MiTCR, run with a Q25 quality threshold and the strictest error-elimination algorithm, handled CDR3 identification, clonotype clustering and error correction. A nonparametric unseen species model with Euler transformation was used to estimate a lower bound on total TCR beta diversity. The public reads were reanalyzed by TCRdb: fastp trimming at Q25, MiXCR alignment, in-frame beta chains only. Entries that share a CDR3 protein sequence are merged under the most common genes and DNA. TCRdb assigned the V and J calls; the authors' analysis was not used. For this sample the table gives approximately 770,000 distinct CDR3 sequences, of which 58% were detected only once. The ten largest clones capture 22% of the sample.

The V end loses 5 bases and the J end loses 2 bases, and a stretch of 9 bases separates them. The germline V gene encodes CDR1 LNHNV and CDR2 YYDKDF (reference sequence). Its CDR3 holds 13 amino acids, cysteine through phenylalanine. Here the CDR3 DNA is all that survives: 39 bases in frame from base 1. Results the study describes overall, beyond this receptor: Because donor CMV infection status was unknown, age-related changes in expanded clonotypes were potentially confounded. Compared with the aged group, more naive CD4+ T cells, fewer expanded clones and increased TCR diversity were shown by the long-lived group, suggesting age selection. A strong correlation was found between observed TCR beta diversity and the percentage of naive T cells measured by flow cytometry. Observed TCR beta diversity per million T cells fell roughly linearly with age, and a significant reduction was already apparent by age approximately 40. Because profiling used bulk unsorted PBMCs, naive and antigen-experienced compartments could not be compared conclusively. Estimates of total diversity based on one million sequenced T cells were considered lower bounds and underestimates.

Material for sequencing was blood. The sequence links TRBV15 to TRBJ2-5; the D gene identity is not certain. This TCR derives from a man under 40 in good health. The sequence in DNA is TGTGCCACCAGCCCCCACCAACAAGAGACCCAGTACTTC. This translates into CATSPHQQETQYF. When the CDR3 is completed using the reference TRBV15 and TRBJ2-5 genes on either side, the full variable domain is DAMVIQNPRYQVTQFGKPVTLSCSQTLNHNVMYWYQQKSSQAPKLLFHYYDKDFNNEADTPDNFQSRRPNTSFCFLDIRSPGLGDTAMYLCATSPHQQETQYFGPGTRLLVL.